Below, 2 T cell receptor beta chains from the same sample are listed, as sequenced in a study of vaccination effects on CD4 cells after COVID-19. Here immunoSEQ multiplex PCR was the method, and the copy in TCRdb shows in-frame clones only, minus some. The repertoire consists of roughly 67,000 clones, with around 79% occurring once and the leading ten covering over 9.5%. Antigen specificity for these receptors is unknown. Antigen-specific CD4+ T cells were expanded with viral peptide pools in the ViraFEST assay before sequencing. Cultured cells yielded isolated CD4+ T cells after more than nine days. Vaccinated recipients, who were negative for nucleocapsid antibodies, had no history of SARS-CoV-2 infection. This material consisted of CD4+ T cells from PBMCs cultured with SARS-CoV-2 spike peptides, taken before COVID-19 vaccination. The source of these receptors is a human donor who received a COVID-19 vaccine.

This clone has just a few counts. This chain connects TRBV27 to TRBJ2-7; 7 positions agree with TRBD1. The CDR3 is made up of 14 amino acids. V gave up 5 bases and J gave up 3 bases; unmatched junction bases: 7. CDR1 is MNHEY and CDR2 is SMNVEV in the germline V gene (reference sequence). The CDR3: CASSRDRDSYEQYV. The CDR3 bases are TGTGCCAGCAGTCGCGACCGGGACAGCTACGAGCAGTACGTC.

The V gene is TRBV20-1, the J gene TRBJ1-2, with D unclear. The CDR3 sequence is 11 residues long. Germline V gene sequence: CDR1 DFQATT, CDR2 SNEGSKA (reference sequence). V was trimmed by 4 bases and J by 10 bases, leaving 13 bases between them. The CDR3 region is CSAITDGFYTF. For the CDR3, the DNA is TGCAGTGCTATCACCGACGGCTTCTACACCTTC.